The rows below give T cell receptor beta chains drawn from one sample of a study of blood T cell repertoires in COVID-19. Sequencing was performed with immunoSEQ multiplex PCR; in TCRdb, only in-frame clones are kept and a portion is missing. Found here are approximately 210,000 clones, just over 85% of them singletons; the top ten hold roughly 14%. Input material: PBMCs or T cells enriched from blood (not recorded which). The origin of the receptors is a woman aged 45-60 years with acute COVID-19. CDR3s include the opening cysteine and the closing phenylalanine or tryptophan. The D gene is left open where the match is weak. Not every row has a clone size; where given, it reads once, few, many or a size class.

V	size	D	J	CDR3	DNA
TRBV5-6	NA	NA	TRBJ2-2	CASSLVGLRYTGELFF	TGTGCCAGCAGCTTGGTCGGACTGCGCTACACCGGGGAGCTGTTTTTT
TRBV2	NA	NA	TRBJ1-1	CAKLREDGTEAFF	TGTGCCAAATTACGGGAGGATGGCACTGAAGCTTTCTTT
TRBV9	NA	NA	TRBJ1-1	CASSVAGSTEAFF	TGTGCCAGCAGCGTAGCAGGCAGTACTGAAGCTTTCTTT
TRBV5-1	NA	NA	TRBJ1-4	CASSLVPGGEKLFF	TGCGCCAGCAGCTTGGTTCCGGGAGGGGAAAAACTGTTTTTT
TRBV5-1	NA	TRBD2	TRBJ2-1	CASSFASGSWYEQFF	TGCGCCAGCAGCTTCGCTAGCGGGAGTTGGTATGAGCAGTTCTTC
TRBV19	once	TRBD1	TRBJ1-4	CASRSGTVDEKLFF	TGTGCCAGTAGGTCCGGGACAGTGGATGAAAAACTGTTTTTT
TRBV28	NA	NA	TRBJ2-3	CASSLSGTVTDTQYF	TGTGCCAGCAGTTTATCCGGGACTGTCACAGATACGCAGTATTTT
TRBV29-1	NA	TRBD1	TRBJ2-5	CSLGQSETQYF	TGCAGCCTGGGACAGAGCGAGACCCAGTACTTC
TRBV7-9	NA	NA	TRBJ1-1	CASSPAGGVEAFF	TGTGCCAGCAGCCCCGCGGGAGGGGTTGAAGCTTTCTTT
TRBV27	NA	NA	TRBJ1-5	CASSLYRTPNQPQHF	TGTGCCAGCAGTTTATACAGGACACCCAATCAGCCCCAGCATTTT
TRBV5-5	NA	NA	TRBJ1-1	CASSLVVARNTEAFF	TGTGCCAGCAGCTTGGTGGTGGCCAGGAACACTGAAGCTTTCTTT
TRBV6-5	NA	NA	TRBJ1-3	CASAPGLSGNTIYF	TGTGCCAGCGCCCCGGGTCTCTCTGGAAACACCATATATTTT
TRBV28	NA	NA	TRBJ2-7	CASSRAGPAYEQYF	TGTGCCAGCAGTCGGGCGGGACCAGCCTACGAGCAGTACTTC
TRBV5-1	NA	NA	TRBJ1-6	CASSLAPGQPNSPLHF	TGCGCCAGCAGCTTGGCTCCGGGACAACCTAATTCACCCCTCCACTTT
TRBV7-2	NA	TRBD1	TRBJ1-5	CASSLATGGSQPQHF	TGTGCCAGCAGCTTAGCGACAGGGGGCAGTCAGCCCCAGCATTTT
TRBV24-1	NA	NA	TRBJ2-7	CATSDHDRNGFYEQYF	TGTGCCACCAGTGACCATGACAGGAACGGGTTCTACGAGCAGTACTTC
TRBV5-3	NA	NA	TRBJ1-1	CARSHVEGKDRTGTEAFF	TGTGCCAGAAGTCACGTCGAGGGCAAGGACAGAACCGGCACTGAAGCTTTCTTT
TRBV10-2	NA	TRBD1	TRBJ1-4	CASSERRGRGNEKLFF	TGCGCCAGCAGTGAGAGGAGGGGGCGAGGAAATGAAAAACTGTTTTTT
TRBV2	NA	TRBD1	TRBJ1-2	CASSEQGGRYGYTF	TGTGCCAGCAGTGAACAGGGGGGAAGATATGGCTACACCTTC
TRBV19	once	NA	TRBJ2-3	CASSMGPGNFADTQYF	TGTGCCAGTAGTATGGGCCCGGGAAATTTTGCAGATACGCAGTATTTT
TRBV27	NA	NA	TRBJ2-7	CASRYLLSPTYEQYF	TGTGCCAGCAGATACCTCCTGAGCCCAACCTACGAGCAGTACTTC
TRBV6-4	NA	TRBD2	TRBJ2-1	CASSVMRETGEQFF	TGTGCCAGCAGTGTGATGCGGGAGACCGGTGAGCAGTTCTTC
TRBV28	NA	TRBD1	TRBJ2-2	CASSFTGAYTGELFF	TGTGCCAGCAGTTTCACAGGGGCATACACCGGGGAGCTGTTTTTT
TRBV4-1	NA	TRBD2	TRBJ2-2	CASSRSGTSANTGELFF	TGCGCCAGCAGCCGGTCCGGGACTAGCGCAAACACCGGGGAGCTGTTTTTT
TRBV7-9	NA	NA	TRBJ1-6	CASSLRGLVNSPLHF	TGTGCCAGCAGCTTAAGGGGTCTAGTGAATTCACCCCTCCACTTT
TRBV5-6	NA	NA	TRBJ1-2	CASSRTQGYYGYTF	TGTGCCAGCAGCAGGACCCAGGGGTACTATGGCTACACCTTC
TRBV28	NA	NA	TRBJ1-2	CASRQETYGYTF	TGTGCCAGCAGACAGGAGACTTATGGCTACACCTTC
TRBV29-1	NA	NA	TRBJ2-5	CSVEPQETQYF	TGCAGCGTTGAACCACAAGAGACCCAGTACTTC
TRBV5-3	NA	NA	TRBJ1-1	CARSLLVLTGDQNTEAFF	TGTGCCAGAAGCTTGTTAGTCCTTACGGGGGACCAGAACACTGAAGCTTTCTTT
TRBV15	NA	NA	TRBJ1-4	CATSSRQTNEKLFF	TGTGCCACCAGCAGCCGACAGACTAATGAAAAACTGTTTTTT
TRBV27	NA	TRBD1	TRBJ2-7	CASSFSSPGTGSYEQYF	TGTGCCAGCAGTTTCTCCTCTCCCGGGACAGGTTCTTACGAGCAGTACTTC
TRBV28	NA	NA	TRBJ1-2	CASSLRSEYGYTF	TGTGCCAGCAGTTTGCGGTCGGAGTATGGCTACACCTTC
TRBV2	NA	NA	TRBJ2-1	CASEARERVAYNEQFF	TGTGCCAGCGAGGCGCGAGAGCGGGTAGCTTACAATGAGCAGTTCTTC
TRBV7-9	NA	NA	TRBJ1-1	CASSRHGEAFF	TGTGCCAGCAGTCGACACGGTGAAGCTTTCTTT
TRBV27	NA	TRBD2	TRBJ2-7	CASSPAGGSYEQYF	TGTGCCAGCAGCCCAGCGGGAGGCTCCTACGAGCAGTACTTC
TRBV19	NA	NA	TRBJ2-1	CASSTSGPNEQFF	TGTGCCAGTAGTACCTCAGGCCCCAATGAGCAGTTCTTC
TRBV5-1	NA	NA	TRBJ2-5	CASSLDRGFQETQYF	TGCGCCAGCAGCTTGGATCGGGGGTTCCAAGAGACCCAGTACTTC
TRBV27	NA	NA	TRBJ1-4	CASSGGVGELFF	TGTGCCAGCAGTGGGGGGGTTGGGGAACTGTTTTTT
TRBV27	once	NA	TRBJ1-1	CASSLSIAGFTEAFF	TGTGCCAGCAGTTTATCGATAGCAGGGTTCACTGAAGCTTTCTTT
TRBV4-1	NA	NA	TRBJ2-2	CASSQSNTGELFF	TGCGCCAGCAGCCAGTCAAACACCGGGGAGCTGTTTTTT
TRBV21-1	NA	NA	TRBJ2-7	CASSRGTTPEGFYEQYF	TGTGCCAGCAGCAGAGGGACTACCCCGGAGGGATTCTACGAGCAGTACTTC
TRBV5-1	NA	NA	TRBJ2-3	CANSLLQGLIDTQYF	TGCGCCAACAGCTTGTTACAGGGATTAATCGATACGCAGTATTTT
TRBV6-5	NA	NA	TRBJ2-2	CASYRGGGELFF	TGTGCCAGTTACAGGGGGGGCGGGGAGCTGTTTTTT
TRBV5-4	once	TRBD2	TRBJ2-7	CASSLGGGSYEQYF	TGTGCCAGCAGCTTGGGCGGGGGGTCCTACGAGCAGTACTTC
TRBV25-1	NA	TRBD2	TRBJ2-5	CASSESGRASGETQYF	TGTGCCAGCAGTGAGAGCGGGAGGGCCTCGGGGGAGACCCAGTACTTC
TRBV6-5	NA	TRBD2	TRBJ2-7	CASSYTGGEQYF	TGTGCCAGCAGTTACACGGGGGGTGAGCAGTACTTC
TRBV4-1	NA	NA	TRBJ2-7	CASSQDSQGGTYEQYF	TGCGCCAGCAGCCAAGACTCCCAGGGAGGAACCTACGAGCAGTACTTC
TRBV30	NA	NA	TRBJ1-5	CAWSSEGGNQPQHF	TGTGCCTGGAGTAGTGAGGGAGGCAATCAGCCCCAGCATTTT